This is a list of T cell receptor beta chains from one sample in a study of shared T cell receptors in the human thymus. Method: immunoSEQ multiplex PCR; TCRdb's copy keeps in-frame clones and lacks some. The sample contains over 650,000 clones, around 87% of which appear only once. This sample was shared with a second study, whose subject was human thymus T cells.

What was sequenced was thymocytes. These receptors were obtained from a boy in the first two years of life with a congenital heart defect. The CDR3 runs from the conserved cysteine through the conserved F or W. D genes are given only for firm matches. Part of the rows lack a size; the others show once, few, many or a class for expanded clones.

>TRBV30|TRBJ2-7|NA|TRBD2
CAWSAPLLARSSYEQYF
TGTGCCTGGAGTGCTCCCCTACTAGCGAGAAGCTCCTACGAGCAGTACTTC
>TRBV4-3|TRBJ1-1|NA|TRBD1
CASSQEVIGTGLMNTEAFF
TGCGCCAGCAGCCAAGAGGTGATCGGGACAGGTCTAATGAACACTGAAGCTTTCTTT
>TRBV10-3|TRBJ2-5|few|NA
CAISESGGETQYF
TGTGCCATCAGTGAGTCGGGGGGAGAGACCCAGTACTTC
>TRBV6-5|TRBJ2-5|NA|NA
CASSYSIGLEGETQYF
TGTGCCAGCAGTTACTCTATTGGTCTAGAGGGAGAGACCCAGTACTTC
>TRBV5-6|TRBJ2-1|NA|TRBD2
CASSSGTSGFNEQFF
TGTGCCAGCAGCTCCGGGACTAGCGGGTTCAATGAGCAGTTCTTC
>TRBV10-3|TRBJ1-3|once|NA
CAISEAGKGNTIYF
TGTGCCATCAGTGAAGCGGGCAAGGGAAACACCATATATTTT
>TRBV5-1|TRBJ1-2|NA|NA
CASRDRKANYGYTF
TGCGCCAGCAGGGACAGAAAGGCTAACTATGGCTACACCTTC
>TRBV18|TRBJ2-1|once|TRBD1
CASSSGDRGQSNEQFF
TGTGCCAGCTCATCGGGAGACAGGGGGCAATCGAATGAGCAGTTCTTC
>TRBV10-2|TRBJ2-3|NA|TRBD2
CASMSGGRTGEADTQYF
TGCGCCAGCATGAGCGGGGGGAGGACGGGGGAGGCGGATACGCAGTATTTT
>TRBV6-5|TRBJ1-1|NA|TRBD1
CASSYGTGFHNTEAFF
TGTGCCAGCAGTTACGGGACAGGGTTCCATAACACTGAAGCTTTCTTT
>TRBV5-6|TRBJ1-1|NA|NA
CASSVGGNTEAFF
TGTGCCAGCAGCGTGGGAGGGAACACTGAAGCTTTCTTT
>TRBV4-3|TRBJ1-5|NA|TRBD1
CASSQVFSGTGNSNQPQHF
TGCGCCAGCAGCCAAGTGTTTTCCGGGACAGGAAATAGCAATCAGCCCCAGCATTTT
>TRBV25-1|TRBJ2-7|NA|NA
CASRATGWGPYEQYF
TGTGCCAGCAGGGCTACAGGGTGGGGTCCCTACGAGCAGTACTTC
>TRBV7-9|TRBJ1-6|NA|NA
CASRGRNETGDLHF
TGTGCCAGCAGGGGACGCAATGAGACAGGAGACCTCCACTTT
>TRBV9|TRBJ2-6|NA|NA
CASSVVGGGANVLTF
TGTGCCAGCAGCGTAGTAGGGGGTGGGGCCAACGTCCTGACTTTC
>TRBV6-6|TRBJ2-7|NA|NA
CASGLYEQYF
TGTGCCAGCGGACTCTACGAGCAGTACTTC
>TRBV4-1|TRBJ2-1|NA|TRBD2
CASSQDVRSGRVDEQFF
TGCGCCAGCAGCCAAGATGTGAGGAGCGGGAGGGTCGATGAGCAGTTCTTC
>TRBV5-1|TRBJ2-1|NA|NA
CASSLVPVVSGSFYNEQFF
TGCGCCAGCAGCTTGGTTCCAGTCGTGTCAGGAAGTTTCTACAATGAGCAGTTCTTC
>TRBV5-1|TRBJ1-6|NA|NA
CASSLSPGHLTYSYNSPLHF
TGCGCCAGCAGCTTATCCCCGGGACACCTCACCTACTCCTATAATTCACCCCTCCACTTT
>TRBV5-6|TRBJ2-3|NA|NA
CASSLWRHTDTQYF
TGTGCCAGCAGCTTGTGGCGGCACACAGATACGCAGTATTTT
>TRBV4-3|TRBJ2-1|NA|NA
CASSQGRSSYNEQFF
TGCGCCAGCAGCCAAGGGAGGAGCTCCTACAATGAGCAGTTCTTC
>TRBV7-9|TRBJ2-7|NA|NA
CASSLREQYF
TGTGCCAGCAGCTTACGCGAGCAGTACTTC
>TRBV5-4|TRBJ2-3|NA|NA
CASSFNRGTQYF
TGTGCCAGCAGCTTTAATCGGGGAACGCAGTATTTT